Listed here are 2 T cell receptor beta chains from one sample, sequenced in a study of blood T cell repertoires in COVID-19. The repertoire was sequenced with immunoSEQ multiplex PCR; TCRdb's copy has only in-frame clones and lacks some. This table has about 270,000 clones, about nine tenths appearing once. Input material: PBMCs or T cells enriched from blood (not recorded which). The receptors here all came from a woman aged 45-65 years who had recovered from COVID-19.

This chain uses TRBV3-1 (or the pseudogene TRBV3-2) with TRBJ1-4; 7 bases map to TRBD1. J gave up 6 bases and V 3 bases, and 7 bases lay outside the gene matches. The CDR3 is 15 amino acids. Germline lookup yields CDR1 LGHDT and CDR2 YNNKEL (reference sequence). In DNA form, the CDR3 reads TGTGCCAGCAGCCAGAACACCGGGACAGATGAAAAACTGTTTTTT. This codes for CASSQNTGTDEKLFF.

This chain links TRBV28 with TRBJ1-2; TRBD1 matches 10 bases. CDR1 is MDHEN and CDR2 is SYDVKM in the germline V gene. Unmatched junction bases numbered 2, after V lost 5 bases and J lost 2 bases. The CDR3 totals 14 residues. The CDR3 spells CASSTDRGNYGYTF. CDR3 nucleotide sequence: TGTGCCAGCAGTACGGACAGGGGGAACTATGGCTACACCTTC.